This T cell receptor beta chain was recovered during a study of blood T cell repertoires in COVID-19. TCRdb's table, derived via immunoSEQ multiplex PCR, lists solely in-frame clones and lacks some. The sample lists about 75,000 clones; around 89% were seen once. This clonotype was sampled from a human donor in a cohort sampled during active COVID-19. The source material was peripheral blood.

The CDR3 sequence: CASSYRVNTEAFF. The DNA of the CDR3 is TGTGCCAGCAGCTACAGGGTTAACACTGAAGCTTTCTTT. The chain combines TRBV27 with TRBJ1-1; TRBD1 might be the D (6 bases). The CDR3 runs 13 residues. Between the trimmed V and J ends, which lost 6 bases and 2 bases, there was a span of 10 bases. Germline CDR1 reads MNHEY; CDR2 reads SMNVEV (reference sequence).